The rows below give T cell receptor beta chains drawn from one sample of a study of graft-versus-host responses after intestinal transplantation. TCRdb keeps only in-frame clones here, not all; method: immunoSEQ multiplex PCR. Counted here are 50,000 to 55,000 clones, roughly 90% occurring once; the ten biggest clones make up approximately 0.6%. The antigens for these receptors are not known. Sequencing was performed on unstimulated CD4+ T cells sorted from spleen or lymph node cells, taken before transplant. The receptors were gathered from a human donor who was the organ donor for an intestinal transplant. Both conserved end residues are trimmed from each CDR3. Size is omitted from some rows. Given values are once, few, many or a class for expanded clones.

TRBV7-2 | - | ASSLALSSGYNEQF
TRBV2 | - | ASSQDRGQETQY
TRBV5-5 | - | ASSGISGSGFYEQY
TRBV5-4 | - | ASSAGTSYGANVLT
TRBV9 | once | ASSVVAARIQAF
TRBV6-5 | once | ASRLNPSYEQY
TRBV7-3 | - | ASSLDSSYNEQF
TRBV5-1 | - | ASAGQGTMNTEAF
TRBV5-1 | - | ASSSGTSGRAIIEQF
TRBV19 | few | ASSGTGISQPQH
TRBV27 | - | ASRGQGAGYT
TRBV7-2 | - | ASSLGLAGLTGETQY
TRBV27 | - | ASSLPTGTAYTGELF
TRBV28 | - | ASTLTGGENTIY
TRBV28 | - | ASRIRDSGNTIY
TRBV2 | - | ASSGDSQDYT
TRBV6-5 | - | AATTGGNTEAF
TRBV28 | - | ASGRTGSYEQY
TRBV28 | - | ASSSLRTEAF
TRBV6-1 | few | ASSAYRENTIY
TRBV2 | - | ASTTDTGSYNEQF
TRBV29-1 | - | SVEAQGGGETQY
TRBV4-1 | - | ASSPDRAGTGELF
TRBV4-1 | - | ASSQVLPRPGQSNQPQH
TRBV9 | once | ASSVVPQGFSSYNEQF
TRBV23-1 | - | ASSQSWKGGQCATNEKLF
TRBV2 | once | ASSARAGGVTDTQY
TRBV7-9 | - | ASSAYSGANVLT
TRBV27 | - | ASSLAGEQF
TRBV5-1 | - | ASSSQQGTEAF
TRBV21-1 | once | ASSNVGQSYEQY
TRBV19 | - | ASSIPPGGTGELF
TRBV2 | once | ASRRQSPQETQY
TRBV18 | - | ASSPAGHSNTEAF
TRBV27 | - | ASSSGQVRSYEQY